A selection of T cell receptor beta chains follows, all from one sample in a study of shared clonotypes between healthy human individuals. The assay was immunoSEQ multiplex PCR, and TCRdb's table has in-frame clones only and misses some. The data contain about 680,000 clones, around 90% of them singletons. Sequencing used naive CD8+ T cells sorted from blood. These receptors were obtained from a man in his thirties or forties in good health. Both conserved end residues are trimmed from each CDR3.

V: TRBV28
CDR3: ASSPRWGELF

V: TRBV29-1
CDR3: SVEDLEGAGTGELF

V: TRBV7-6
CDR3: ASSPTSGDRNEQF

V: TRBV29-1
CDR3: SVRSLQDTQY

V: TRBV13
CDR3: ASSPDSQETQY

V: TRBV11-2
CDR3: ASSLDRSWDSFHEQY

V: TRBV7-2
CDR3: ASSSNRGSTDTQY

V: TRBV7-6
CDR3: ASSPGVGGNTEAF

V: TRBV5-6
CDR3: ASNLEGAEKLF

V: TRBV7-8
CDR3: ASSPLDRVEPYEQY

V: TRBV7-9
CDR3: ASSLGFELDTQY

V: TRBV6-5
CDR3: ASSPPGNVNEKLF

V: TRBV29-1
CDR3: SVEEWSQEYRVEETQY

V: TRBV6-5
CDR3: ASSYSGQLNTEAF

V: TRBV7-9
CDR3: ASARLPDIQY

V: TRBV7-9
CDR3: ASSSSLVEQF

V: TRBV5-6
CDR3: ASSFPGGSYEQY

V: TRBV10-3
CDR3: AISTGEGSNQPQH

V: TRBV14
CDR3: ASSHGQGVVNTEAF

V: TRBV25-1
CDR3: ASGDREETQY

V: TRBV10-2
CDR3: ASSGSGRADEQF

V: TRBV19
CDR3: ASSTVPGTSTDTQY

V: TRBV7-9
CDR3: ASSPTRGQGPTSGNTIY

V: TRBV7-9
CDR3: ASSFTRDPNTDTQY

V: TRBV27
CDR3: ASSLAGGYNEQF

V: TRBV7-2
CDR3: ASSLRRTQETQY

V: TRBV7-6
CDR3: ASSLSSKSSYNEQF

V: TRBV7-9
CDR3: ASSSLADTQY

V: TRBV28
CDR3: ASSLGSLASYNEQF